Listed below are T cell receptor beta chains from one sample, sequenced in a study of blood T cell repertoires in COVID-19. TCRdb's table, derived via immunoSEQ multiplex PCR, lists solely in-frame clones and lacks some. Seen here are about 150,000 clones, around 87% observed once, and the top ten hold roughly 15%. The sample taken for sequencing was peripheral blood. Every receptor here comes from a woman aged 40-49 years with acute or convalescent COVID-19. CDR3s leave out the opening cysteine and the closing phenylalanine or tryptophan.

CDR3 length | V gene | CDR3 protein
10 | TRBV4-2 | ASSQQGLEQY
18 | TRBV3-1/TRBV3-2 | ASSQDLTSGPRLSTDTQY
12 | TRBV4-1 | ASSQDAGATEAF
13 | TRBV19 | ASSAWTGPGNTIY
13 | TRBV5-6 | ASLWGGLSTDTQY
10 | TRBV7-9 | ASIGGYYEQY
10 | TRBV15 | ATSRDAGGKY
10 | TRBV7-2 | ASSSYTGELF
13 | TRBV9 | ASSGQGAGDTEAF
13 | TRBV20-1 | SASKGQLLDYGYT
13 | TRBV4-2 | ASSQTGTGLNEAF
13 | TRBV9 | ASSPSVGGTGELF
14 | TRBV4-2 | ASSQEVSGNTGELF
17 | TRBV19 | ASSQVGTGADPSATEAF
14 | TRBV28 | ASSLSLAGVSDTQY
12 | TRBV5-1 | ASSLGLGGDTQY
13 | TRBV28 | ASSLTGVTGNTIY
11 | TRBV19 | ASSIMTDTEAF
12 | TRBV9 | ASSQTGGSYEQY
13 | TRBV7-9 | ASSDDRQRGQPQH
13 | TRBV14 | ASSQDVQGFYGYT
14 | TRBV9 | ASSLGTGGYTGELF
12 | TRBV5-8 | ASSPPPFPYEQY
14 | TRBV3-1/TRBV3-2 | ASSLGASGRIYEQY
17 | TRBV9 | ASSLGLAGGHLNTGELF
11 | TRBV28 | ASSTPVRTEAF
12 | TRBV21-1 | ASINGWGDEKLF
14 | TRBV4-1 | ASSQEGHGVNSPLH
13 | TRBV6-5 | ASSYFPGGPHEQY
11 | TRBV6-1 | ASSETGVGEQY
11 | TRBV28 | ASRGTGRTEAF
13 | TRBV10-3 | AISEWDRSRYEQY
12 | TRBV28 | ASSYGQGAYEQY
13 | TRBV4-1 | ASSQDGGGTDTQY
11 | TRBV7-2 | ASSPLGTDTQY